The clone carrying this T cell receptor (beta chain) has just a few counts. The target antigen is unknown. The V and J ends lost 2 bases and 3 bases respectively, with 9 bases between them. Germline V gene data show CDR1 as MNHEY and CDR2 as SVGAGI. The CDR3 loop spans 14 amino acids. The data are from a study of CD8 T cells in ankylosing spondylitis. Overall study results and limits: Reported data indicate significant enrichment of disease-linked clones within matched ankylosing spondylitis synovial fluid. What seemed typical of ankylosing spondylitis blood was a TCR beta motif built from roughly 8 highly homologous variants.

Quantitative barcoded 5'-RACE was used to prepare TCR beta libraries. TCRdb used MiXCR to reprocess the 5' RACE reads, holding one entry per CDR3 protein. The repertoire consists of fewer than 750,000 distinct CDR3 sequences, with roughly 20% occurring once and the leading ten covering over 15%. The source material was blood, either unsorted or a sorted T cell fraction (not recorded which). The sequence was obtained from a male donor with ankylosing spondylitis. The rearrangement uses TRBV6-5 and TRBJ2-3, with D possibly matching TRBD2 (5 bases). CDR3 nucleotides: TGTGCCAGCAGTTACAGTCGGGGTACAGATACGCAGTATTTT. It yields the protein CASSYSRGTDTQYF.